The 18 T cell receptor beta chains below come from one sample, sequenced in a study of blood T cell repertoires in COVID-19 (dated by TCRdb to the early 2020s). Library preparation employed the immunoSEQ multiplex PCR assay. The table was pulled from immuneACCESS by TCRdb, which kept in-frame rearrangements only. Such tables lose some clones; where checked, under half of the loss comes from unresolved V genes, and the rest has no known cause. This sample holds about 400,000 clones; about 90% were observed only once. The ten largest clones take up 1.7% of the sample. Sequencing was performed on PBMCs or T cells enriched from blood (not recorded which). These receptor sequences come from a young woman who had recovered from COVID-19.

The rearrangement joins TRBV24-1 to TRBJ2-7, with 7 positions matching TRBD2. Germline CDR1 and CDR2: KGHDR and SFDVKD. The CDR3 is made up of 13 amino acids. V gave up 5 bases and J gave up 0 bases; unmatched junction bases: 0. The CDR3 protein is CATSVAGSYEQYF. As DNA, the CDR3 is TGTGCCACCAGTGTAGCGGGCTCCTACGAGCAGTACTTC.

The V gene is TRBV27, the J gene TRBJ2-1, with D possibly TRBD2 on 6 matching bases. CDR1 is MNHEY, CDR2 SMNVEV, per germline (reference sequence). CDR3 length: 16 residues. The V end was cut by 1 base, the J end by 3 bases, with 13 bases between. The CDR3 DNA follows: TGTGCCAGCAGTTTATTGCTGGCGGGGAGCTACAATGAGCAGTTCTTC. Translated: CASSLLLAGSYNEQFF.

The chain uses TRBV5-1 and TRBJ1-1; D remains ambiguous. This CDR3 is 15 amino acids long. Germline loops: CDR1 SGHRS, CDR2 YFSETQ. V was clipped by 3 bases and J by 5 bases, with 17 bases between them. CDR3 loop: CASSSLTGSGTEAFF. In DNA form, the CDR3 reads TGCGCCAGCAGCTCGTTGACGGGGAGTGGGACTGAAGCTTTCTTT.

The V gene is TRBV5-1, the J gene TRBJ2-3; TRBD2 agrees at 14 bases. Germline assignment: CDR1 SGHRS and CDR2 YFSETQ. This CDR3 region has 18 residues. V was pared by 1 base and J by 5 bases, with 9 bases of the junction left unmatched. The CDR3 sequence is CASSLRSGTSGSRDTQYF. CDR3 bases: TGCGCCAGCAGCTTGAGATCCGGGACTAGCGGGAGTCGAGATACGCAGTATTTT.

The chain is built from TRBV7-2 and TRBJ2-3; TRBD2 agrees at 8 bases. Germline assignment: CDR1 SGHTA and CDR2 FQGNSA. Germline trimming cut 1 base from V and 4 bases from J; bases unmatched to any gene: 7. CDR3 size: 16 residues. The CDR3 region has the DNA TGTGCCAGCAGCTTAGAAGCGGGGGTTTTCGCAGATACGCAGTATTTT. Its protein is CASSLEAGVFADTQYF.

J is TRBJ1-1 and V is TRBV7-3; no firm D call. Germline V gives CDR1 SGHTA, CDR2 FQGTGA. The CDR3 contains 14 residues. Trimming cost V 1 base and J 3 bases, with 9 bases left between them. In DNA form, the CDR3 reads TGTGCCAGCAGCTTAAGCGGAGGGTACACTGAAGCTTTCTTT. As protein: CASSLSGGYTEAFF.

V gene TRBV4-1 combines with J gene TRBJ2-5; D remains unclear. CDR1 and CDR2 (germline): MGHRA, YSYEKL. Trimming left V 1 base short and J 5 bases short, with 11 bases between. This CDR3 comprises 14 residues. The chain's CDR3 is CASSQGQSTETQYF. CDR3 nucleotides: TGCGCCAGCAGCCAAGGGCAGTCCACGGAGACCCAGTACTTC.

The J gene is TRBJ1-2, the V gene TRBV7-2, with D unresolved. CDR1 is SGHTA, CDR2 FQGNSA, per germline. Trimming cost V 4 bases and J 9 bases, with 15 bases left between them. The CDR3 totals 13 residues. The CDR3: CASSSGPEVSYTF. CDR3 DNA: TGTGCCAGCAGCTCCGGCCCCGAGGTCAGCTACACCTTC. The full variable domain, its missing parts supplied by reference TRBV7-2 and TRBJ1-2, is GAGVSQSPSNKVTEKGKDVELRCDPISGHTALYWYRQSLGQGLEFLIYFQGNSAPDKSGLPSDRFSAERTGGSVSTLTIQRTQQEDSAVYLCASSSGPEVSYTFGSGTRLTVV.

V gene TRBV2 combines with J gene TRBJ2-7; TRBD1 matches 8 bases. V lost 4 bases, J lost 5 bases, and 4 bases stayed unmatched. Germline V gene data show CDR1 as SNHLY and CDR2 as FYNNEI. The CDR3 has 13 residues. For the CDR3, the DNA is TGTGCCAGCAGTGCCGACAGGGGCGACGAGCAGTACTTC. Protein product: CASSADRGDEQYF.

This clone came up once. The chain is built from TRBV29-1 and TRBJ2-3; D gene uncertain. Trimming took 3 bases from V and 0 from J, leaving 13 bases between them. Germline CDR1 and CDR2: SQVTM and ANQGSEA. This CDR3 is built from 15 residues. The CDR3 DNA reads TGCAGCGTTGAGGGCACTTTCGATAGCACAGATACGCAGTATTTT. Its translation is CSVEGTFDSTDTQYF.

The chain couples TRBV19 to TRBJ2-1; possible D gene TRBD1, 5 bases. The germline CDR1 and CDR2 sequences are LNHDA and SQIVND (reference sequence). Between the trimmed V and J ends, which lost 7 bases and 2 bases, there was a span of 12 bases. This CDR3 has 14 amino acids. CDR3 protein: CASNQGLAYNEQFF. The CDR3 coding sequence is TGTGCCAGTAATCAGGGCCTGGCCTACAATGAGCAGTTCTTC.

V usage is TRBV19 and J usage is TRBJ1-5, with D possibly being TRBD1 (5 bases). Germline loops: CDR1 LNHDA, CDR2 SQIVND (reference sequence). The length of the CDR3 is 15 residues. Trimming shortened V by 5 bases and J by 9 bases, and 20 bases separated the two germline ends. CDR3 in amino acids: CASSFTAGPSPPQHF. For the CDR3, the DNA is TGTGCCAGTAGTTTCACGGCGGGGCCCTCCCCGCCCCAGCATTTT.

The J gene is TRBJ1-1, the V gene TRBV19, with a possible D match to TRBD1 (6 bases). This CDR3 spans 14 amino acids. V shed 2 bases and J shed 5 bases, with 12 bases lying between them. Germline-derived CDR1 and CDR2 are LNHDA and SQIVND (reference sequence). The CDR3 DNA is TGTGCCAGTAGTATATCAGGGACATCAACTGAAGCTTTCTTT. It encodes CASSISGTSTEAFF.

V and J are TRBV15 and TRBJ1-2, with D possibly being TRBD1 (5 bases). There are 13 residues in the CDR3. The germline gives CDR1 LNHNV, CDR2 YYDKDF (reference sequence). V dropped 8 bases and J dropped 7 bases, with 17 bases sitting between them. The DNA of the CDR3 is TGTGCCACCGAGCCGGGGACTTTAGGTGGCTACACCTTC. Protein product: CATEPGTLGGYTF.

The chain is built from TRBV12-5 and TRBJ1-5; D is unclear. The CDR3 contains 15 residues. Deletions cut 4 bases from V and 0 bases from J, with 10 bases between. From germline, CDR1 is LGHNT and CDR2 FRNRAP. The CDR3 protein is CASGSREGSNQPQHF. The CDR3 DNA reads as TGTGCTAGTGGTTCCCGAGAGGGTAGCAATCAGCCCCAGCATTTT.

The chain uses TRBV4-1 and TRBJ2-3, with TRBD1 matching 8 bases. The CDR3 runs 18 residues. Unmatched junction bases numbered 16, after V lost 5 bases and J lost 3 bases. The germline V gene encodes CDR1 MGHRA and CDR2 YSYEKL. CDR3 in DNA: TGCGCCAGCAGCTCGTATCTGGCCGGACAGGGTCATACAGATACGCAGTATTTT. Translated: CASSSYLAGQGHTDTQYF.

This chain connects TRBV12-5 to TRBJ1-5, with a tentative D call TRBD1 (6 bases). The V and J ends lost 3 bases and 7 bases respectively, with 13 bases between them. Per germline, CDR1 LGHNT and CDR2 FRNRAP. This CDR3 region has 14 residues. CDR3 sequence (DNA): TGTGCTAGTGGTTTCGACGGGGGGGGCCAGCCCCAGCATTTT. As protein: CASGFDGGGQPQHF. Complete variable domain (other parts from reference TRBV12-5 and TRBJ1-5): DARVTQTPRHKVTEMGQEVTMRCQPILGHNTVFWYRQTMMQGLELLAYFRNRAPLDDSGMPKDRFSAEMPDATLATLKIQPSEPRDSAVYFCASGFDGGGQPQHFGDGTRLSIL.

A single count supports this clone. CDR3 nucleotides: TGTGCCAGCAGCTTACAAACCCTGGGGAGTTCTGGAAACACCATATATTTT. Amino acid sequence: CASSLQTLGSSGNTIYF. The chain carries TRBV7-2 and TRBJ1-3; D unclear. CDR1 is SGHTA, CDR2 FQGNSA, per germline. The CDR3 covers 17 residues. V was shortened by 2 bases and J by 1 base, with 15 bases between the two germline ends.